Listed below are T cell receptor beta chains from one sample, sequenced in a study of blood T cell repertoires in COVID-19. Sequenced by immunoSEQ multiplex PCR; TCRdb stores in-frame clones only, minus some. The sample holds 60,000 or so clones, over 75% seen once. Sequenced sample: peripheral blood. These receptors came from a man in his 60s with acute or convalescent COVID-19. CDR3s include the opening cysteine and the closing phenylalanine or tryptophan. The D gene is left open where the match is weak.

>TRBJ1-1|NA|TRBV7-6
CASSLDQGTNTEAFF
>TRBJ1-4|NA|TRBV15
CATSSLPGEKLFF
>TRBJ2-3|TRBD2|TRBV19
CASRLAGVDTQYF
>TRBJ1-1|NA|TRBV16
CASSQSQGNTEAFF
>TRBJ2-1|NA|TRBV4-3
CASSQARDGVHEQFF
>TRBJ1-1|NA|TRBV18
CASSPPHLANAEAFF
>TRBJ1-1|NA|TRBV11-2
CASSSPPGVAFF
>TRBJ1-6|NA|TRBV7-2
CASSLAQSLGSNSPLHF
>TRBJ2-3|NA|TRBV7-8
CASSARDIGTQYF
>TRBJ1-2|NA|TRBV9
CASSLRQGDGYTF
>TRBJ1-1|TRBD1|TRBV6-5
CASREGQGEEAFF
>TRBJ1-6|TRBD1|TRBV6-2/TRBV6-3
CASSKGQGRSSYNSPLHF
>TRBJ2-5|TRBD2|TRBV6-5
CASRKRGKETQYF
>TRBJ1-2|NA|TRBV4-1
CASSQDLGDGYTF
>TRBJ1-1|NA|TRBV6-1
CASSEALRAFF